The T cell receptor (beta chain) under discussion was sequenced for a study of blood T cell repertoires in COVID-19 (dated by TCRdb to 2020 to 2022). As for the study more broadly: The collaborator samples originated in the United States, Italy and Spain and spanned the acute and convalescent phases of COVID-19. The samples were drawn from the first 160 participants of the ongoing ImmuneRACE study and from 1,254 subjects provided by 6 global collaborators. The prospective study material was composed of cDNA or gDNA derived from T cells, B-cell-depleted T cells, or PBMCs. A de-identified subject ID, COVID-19 status, age in years and sex were almost always included in the sample metadata. Subjects who had been exposed to COVID-19, were actively infected with it, or had recovered from it provided the deeply sampled blood TCRbeta repertoires that made up the dataset. The repertoires were made available in a free public database intended to serve as a resource for research on the immune response to SARS-CoV-2. Where available, HLA class I and class II types were taken from metadata supplied by the sample provider and were not determined by assay-based typing.

Broader findings and caveats from the paper: Clinical and demographic metadata were provided uncurated, with the amount varying by source and participant.

Concerning this clone: Its target antigen remains unknown. Base qualities are not recorded, but no much larger clone differs from it by a single base.

The immunoSEQ Assay, a bias-controlled multiplex PCR, was used to amplify TCRbeta CDR3 regions from genomic DNA. The paper's processing steps were these. Nucleated cell counts per sample were estimated from amplification of reference gene primers within the assay. To quantify the absolute abundance of each unique TCRbeta CDR3 rearrangement, sequence reads were collapsed and filtered. For each sample, productive Simpson clonality was calculated as the square root of Simpson's diversity index over productive rearrangements. The source is immuneACCESS, and TCRdb retained only in-frame sequences with V and J called. Part of the clones is not carried over; for the studies checked, unresolved V genes explain less than half of this, and the remainder is unexplained. D and trimming come from the DNA, and the V and J calls and clone size come from that table. For this sample the table gives tens of thousands of clones, of which about 83% were detected only once. Together, the top ten hold around 45% of the sample.

Each collaborating institution followed its own protocols to collect whole blood in K2EDTA tubes. Collaborator samples were shipped for TCRbeta analysis as frozen whole blood, isolated PBMCs, or DNA extracted from either sample type. CDR1 and CDR2, looked up from the germline V gene, are SGHTA and FQGNSA. From V the trimming removes 5 bases and from J it removes 9 bases, while the gene matches leave 18 bases of the junction unaccounted for. From the cysteine through the phenylalanine, the CDR3 covers 18 amino acids. Only CDR3 DNA remains: 54 bases, in frame from the first base. Recombination joined TRBV7-2 with TRBJ1-6, and 8 junctional nucleotides match TRBD1. The sequence was collected from an elderly woman with acute or convalescent COVID-19. Sequenced sample: peripheral blood. At the DNA level, the sequence is TGTGCCAGCAGCAGACGCTCTAGCGGCGGACAGGGCACTTCACCCCTCCACTTT. It translates to CASSRRSSGGQGTSPLHF.